The entry that follows covers one TCR beta chain sequence. The sample is drawn from a study of beta chain features in type 1 diabetes. Deletions cut 7 bases from V and 1 base from J, with 13 bases between. The germline V gene encodes CDR1 MGHDK and CDR2 SYGVNS. This CDR3 has 15 residues. Expressed TCRB transcripts were sequenced, since all the RNA that had been isolated was reverse transcribed. Measured with immunoSEQ multiplex PCR; TCRdb has only the in-frame clones, and not every one. The profile shows about half a million clones, 25% to 35% of them singletons. Input material: naive CD4+ T cells from blood. The chain uses TRBV25-1 and TRBJ2-2; tentatively, D is TRBD1 (6 bases). The sequence was collected from a man aged 18 to 30 in good health. DNA of the CDR3: TGTGCCAGCACCAGCACAGGGCAGAACACCGGGGAGCTGTTTTTT. Its translation: CASTSTGQNTGELFF.